The TCR beta chain described here comes from a study of blood T cell repertoires in COVID-19. About the study: Both acute and convalescent COVID-19 samples were obtained from the United States, Italy and Spain.

The V end lost 7 bases, the J end lost 1 base, and 11 bases lay between the germline ends. CDR1 is LNHDA and CDR2 is SQIVND in the germline V gene (reference sequence). The CDR3 has 15 residues. Per the original data handling: Estimates of nucleated cell counts were drawn from the amplification of reference gene primers. Measured with immunoSEQ multiplex PCR; TCRdb has only the in-frame clones, and not every one. V and J calls and clone size are as listed in that table; D and trimming were resolved from the DNA. The sample records 150,000 to 200,000 clones, just over 90% being singletons. Sequencing was carried out using peripheral blood. This sequence was found in a man between 18 and 29 years old with COVID-19, enrolled during active disease. The chain employs TRBV19 and TRBJ2-6; D uncertain. The CDR3 loop is CASTIGASGANVLTF. In DNA form, the CDR3 reads TGTGCCAGTACCATCGGAGCTTCTGGGGCCAACGTCCTGACTTTC. The entire variable domain, with the rest obtained from reference TRBV19 and TRBJ2-6, is as follows: DGGITQSPKYLFRKEGQNVTLSCEQNLNHDAMYWYRQDPGQGLRLIYYSQIVNDFQKGDIAEGYSVSREKKESFPLTVTSAQKNPTAFYLCASTIGASGANVLTFGAGSRLTVL.